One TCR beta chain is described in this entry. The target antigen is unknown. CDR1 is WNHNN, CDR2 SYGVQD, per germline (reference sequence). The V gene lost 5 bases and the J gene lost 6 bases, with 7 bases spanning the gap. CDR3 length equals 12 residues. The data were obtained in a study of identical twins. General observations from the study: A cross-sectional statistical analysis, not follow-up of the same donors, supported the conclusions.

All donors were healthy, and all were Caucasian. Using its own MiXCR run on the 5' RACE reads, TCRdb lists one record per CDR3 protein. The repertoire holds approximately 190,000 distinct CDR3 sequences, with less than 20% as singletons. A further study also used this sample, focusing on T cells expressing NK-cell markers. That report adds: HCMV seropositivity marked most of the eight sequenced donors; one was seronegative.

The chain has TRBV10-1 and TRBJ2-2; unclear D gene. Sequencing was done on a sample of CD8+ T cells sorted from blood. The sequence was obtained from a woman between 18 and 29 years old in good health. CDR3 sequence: CASSNSPGELFF. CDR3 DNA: TGCGCCAGCAGTAATAGCCCCGGGGAGCTGTTTTTT.